The rows below give T cell receptor beta chains drawn from one sample of a study of early T cells in non-severe SARS-CoV-2 infection. In TCRdb, the 5' RACE reads were re-called with MiXCR into one record per CDR3 protein. The table has about 49,000 distinct CDR3 sequences, around 6.9% seen once; the top ten hold approximately 2.8%. The sequencing here drew on whole blood, taken at baseline. Source of these receptors: an adult who was a healthcare worker with PCR-confirmed SARS-CoV-2 infection or an uninfected control (not recorded which). Both conserved end residues are part of each CDR3. D genes are given only for firm matches. Rows give clone size only sometimes, using once, few, many, or a class for an expanded clone.

CDR3 length: 15
D gene: .
V gene: TRBV4-3
clone size: many
J gene: TRBJ2-5
CDR3 protein: CASSQLGTVQETQYF
CDR3 DNA: TGCGCCAGCAGCCAACTAGGGACCGTTCAAGAGACCCAGTACTTC

CDR3 length: 15
D gene: .
V gene: TRBV11-2
clone size: .
J gene: TRBJ2-3
CDR3 protein: CASSSRDQNTDTQYF
CDR3 DNA: TGTGCCAGCAGCTCCCGGGACCAAAACACAGATACGCAGTATTTT

CDR3 length: 14
D gene: .
V gene: TRBV5-1
clone size: few
J gene: TRBJ2-7
CDR3 protein: CASSLGDFSYEQYF
CDR3 DNA: TGCGCCAGCAGCTTAGGGGATTTCTCCTACGAGCAGTACTTC

CDR3 length: 13
D gene: .
V gene: TRBV6-2/TRBV6-3
clone size: .
J gene: TRBJ1-2
CDR3 protein: CASSPRDNYGYTF
CDR3 DNA: TGTGCCAGCAGTCCCCGGGACAACTATGGCTACACCTTC

CDR3 length: 16
D gene: .
V gene: TRBV19
clone size: few
J gene: TRBJ2-3
CDR3 protein: CASSIARSGVGDTQYF
CDR3 DNA: TGTGCCAGTAGTATAGCCCGGTCAGGGGTGGGAGATACGCAGTATTTT

CDR3 length: 17
D gene: .
V gene: TRBV24-1
clone size: .
J gene: TRBJ2-1
CDR3 protein: CATSDSLDGRANNEQFF
CDR3 DNA: TGTGCCACCAGTGATTCCCTGGACGGTAGAGCCAACAATGAGCAGTTCTTC

CDR3 length: 18
D gene: .
V gene: TRBV4-3
clone size: many
J gene: TRBJ2-4
CDR3 protein: CASSHLVGGRLAKNIQYF
CDR3 DNA: TGCGCCAGCAGCCACCTAGTAGGGGGGCGACTAGCCAAAAACATTCAGTACTTC

CDR3 length: 15
D gene: .
V gene: TRBV6-1
clone size: many
J gene: TRBJ2-1
CDR3 protein: CASSSTGTLRNEQFF
CDR3 DNA: TGTGCCAGCAGTTCTACCGGGACCCTTCGGAATGAGCAGTTCTTC

CDR3 length: 13
D gene: .
V gene: TRBV9
clone size: few
J gene: TRBJ2-1
CDR3 protein: CASSVETVGEQFF
CDR3 DNA: TGTGCCAGCAGCGTAGAGACAGTGGGTGAGCAGTTCTTC

CDR3 length: 14
D gene: .
V gene: TRBV6-5
clone size: many
J gene: TRBJ1-5
CDR3 protein: CASSSLRTNQPQHF
CDR3 DNA: TGTGCCAGCAGCAGTCTTAGGACCAATCAGCCCCAGCATTTT

CDR3 length: 14
D gene: .
V gene: TRBV12-3/TRBV12-4
clone size: .
J gene: TRBJ1-1
CDR3 protein: CASSLVAGNTEAFF
CDR3 DNA: TGTGCCAGCAGTTTAGTGGCAGGGAACACTGAAGCTTTCTTT

CDR3 length: 9
D gene: .
V gene: TRBV9
clone size: .
J gene: TRBJ2-7
CDR3 protein: CARYNEQYF
CDR3 DNA: TGTGCCCGCTACAACGAGCAGTACTTC

CDR3 length: 16
D gene: TRBD2
V gene: TRBV7-2
clone size: few
J gene: TRBJ2-1
CDR3 protein: CASSTTGTSGLGEQFF
CDR3 DNA: TGTGCCAGCAGCACAACCGGGACTAGCGGATTGGGTGAGCAGTTCTTC

CDR3 length: 14
D gene: .
V gene: TRBV5-4
clone size: many
J gene: TRBJ2-7
CDR3 protein: CASSLDQGAYEQYF
CDR3 DNA: TGTGCCAGCAGCTTGGACCAGGGAGCCTACGAGCAGTACTTC

CDR3 length: 12
D gene: .
V gene: TRBV4-3
clone size: .
J gene: TRBJ2-1
CDR3 protein: CASSHSLGEQFF
CDR3 DNA: TGCGCCAGCAGCCACTCCCTCGGTGAGCAGTTCTTC